These 26 T cell receptor beta chains came from one sample sequenced in a study of low-dose radiotherapy and immunotherapy resistance in tumors. Time point defined: before trial treatment. Priming of first-strand cDNA relied on TRAV- and TRBV-specific primers (covering alpha and beta chains). With a constant-region primer and a V-primer adapter, TCRs were subjected to 20 PCR cycles of amplification. TCRdb ran MiXCR on the reads and lists one entry per CDR3 protein. Of roughly 54,000 distinct CDR3 sequences in the sample, around 27% are singletons; the top ten hold approximately 5.7%. The sample here was PBMCs, taken before treatment. These receptors were collected from a male donor with prostate cancer.

The chain combines TRBV4-1 with TRBJ1-5, with 8 bases aligning to TRBD1. Germline V gene lookup returns CDR1 MGHRA and CDR2 YSYEKL. The junction had 5 bases not matched to a gene; V was cut back by 5 bases and J by 5 bases. The CDR3 spans 14 residues. As DNA, the CDR3 is TGCGCCAGCAGCGCCGGGACAGGATATCAGCCCCAGCATTTT. This sequence encodes CASSAGTGYQPQHF.

This clonotype was seen at least ten times. The J gene is TRBJ1-4, the V gene TRBV27; D perhaps matches TRBD1 (6 bases). Trimming removed 10 bases from V and 11 bases from J, with 26 bases in between. Germline V gene lookup returns CDR1 MNHEY and CDR2 SMNVEV (reference sequence). The CDR3 covers 15 residues. CDR3 region: CANDRRTRSLGKLFF. DNA of the CDR3: TGTGCCAACGACAGGAGGACCAGATCTTTGGGGAAACTGTTTTTT.

V and J are TRBV11-2 and TRBJ2-1; 8 bases agree with TRBD2. The CDR3 spans 13 residues. CDR1 and CDR2 from the germline V gene are SGHAT and FQNNGV. The V gene end was trimmed by 2 bases and the J gene end by 10 bases; junction bases not matched to a gene: 4. The CDR3 reads CASSLISGGEQFF. The CDR3 DNA follows: TGTGCCAGCAGCTTAATCAGCGGGGGAGAGCAGTTCTTC.

At least ten counts were recorded for this clonotype. The genes are TRBV30 and TRBJ1-5; 9 positions match TRBD1. From germline, CDR1 is GTSNPN and CDR2 SVGIG (reference sequence). The CDR3 is made up of 15 amino acids. The ends lost 2 bases at V and 3 bases at J; junction bases unmatched: 5. The CDR3 loop is CAWSPGTGYNQPQHF. The CDR3 DNA reads as TGTGCCTGGAGTCCCGGGACAGGGTACAATCAGCCCCAGCATTTT.

This clonotype has at least ten counts. This CDR3 reads CSVRHSGGGVEQFF. Written as DNA, the CDR3 is TGCAGCGTTCGTCATAGCGGGGGGGGGGTTGAGCAGTTCTTC. This rearrangement joins TRBV29-1 to TRBJ2-1; 11 bases are a match to TRBD2. This CDR3 spans 14 amino acids. The V gene's germline CDR1 is SQVTM and CDR2 ANQGSEA. Trimming removed 5 bases from V and 9 bases from J; junction bases left unmatched: 9.

Points on this clonotype: The DNA is omitted, as the CDR3 cannot be located on it reliably, and the CDR3 follows TCRdb's listing. J is TRBJ2-2 and V is TRBV7-9; the listed D gene, TRBD2, was not tested against the DNA. The CDR3 is 17 amino acids long, termini counted. Germline V lookup: CDR1 SEHNR, CDR2 FQNEAQ (reference sequence). The CDR3 loop reads CASSRSGSFDTGELFFF.

This clonotype was detected ten times or more. V is TRBV3-1 and J is TRBJ2-7, with 7 bases lining up with TRBD2. V dropped 1 base and J dropped 11; count of bases not matched to a gene: 5. The V gene's germline CDR1 is LGHDT and CDR2 YNNKEL (reference sequence). CDR3 size: 12 residues. Here the CDR3 reads CASSQGGTKEYF. The CDR3 nucleotides are TGTGCCAGCAGCCAAGGCGGGACTAAGGAGTACTTC.

On this clonotype: A far larger clone is just one base off, so this is likely a read error. V gene TRBV5-4 combines with J gene TRBJ1-1; tentative D call: TRBD1 (6 bases). This CDR3 has 14 amino acids. The germline V and J ends were trimmed by 5 bases and 5 bases, with 16 bases remaining between them. Germline CDR1 SGHNT, CDR2 YYREEE (reference sequence). As DNA, the CDR3 is TGTGCCAGCAGTTTAGCAGCGAGGGGGACTGAAGCTTTCTTT. Its translation is CASSLAARGTEAFF.

This clonotype has a handful of counts. The chain links TRBV7-9 to TRBJ1-1, with 8 positions matching TRBD1. This CDR3 contains 13 residues. Germline V CDR1 and CDR2: SEHNR, FQNEAQ (reference sequence). J was trimmed by 8 bases and V by 8 bases; bases with no gene match: 10. The CDR3 DNA is TGTGCCAGCGGCCGAGACAGGGGAGGGGAAGCTTTCTTT. Residues: CASGRDRGGEAFF. Supplemented by reference TRBV7-9 and TRBJ1-1, the full variable domain reads DTGVSQNPRHKITKRGQNVTFRCDPISEHNRLYWYRQTLGQGPEFLTYFQNEAQLEKSRLLSDRFSAERPKGSFSTLEIQRTEQGDSAMYLCASGRDRGGEAFFGQGTRLTVV.

On this clonotype itself: A read error is likely here: a far larger clone is one base away. The chain joins TRBV5-1 to TRBJ2-7, with TRBD2 matching over 11 bases. In germline, CDR1 is SGHRS, CDR2 YFSETQ. The CDR3 is made up of 16 amino acids. V lost 4 bases, J lost 7 bases, and 13 bases stayed unmatched. CDR3 protein: CASSGSGGVSYNEQYF. The DNA for the CDR3 is TGCGCCAGCAGCGGTAGCGGGGGGGTCTCCTACAATGAGCAGTACTTC.

This clonotype was observed many times. The V call is TRBV9, the J call TRBJ2-7; 8 bases agree with TRBD2. Germline assignment: CDR1 SGDLS and CDR2 YYNGEE. CDR3 length: 16 amino acids. V lost 4 bases to trimming and J lost 6 bases; unmatched junction nucleotides: 15. In nucleotides, the CDR3 is TGTGCCAGCAGCCCCGAACCCGTAGCGGGAAGGCCCGAGCAGTACTTC. Residues: CASSPEPVAGRPEQYF.

The V and J genes are TRBV7-2 and TRBJ2-7, with 10 bases lining up with TRBD1. Germline lookup yields CDR1 SGHTA and CDR2 FQGNSA. The CDR3 has 14 residues. V gave up 5 bases and J gave up 2 bases; unmatched junction bases: 3. Here the CDR3 reads CASSGDRGTYEQYF. DNA for the CDR3: TGTGCCAGCAGCGGGGACAGGGGAACCTACGAGCAGTACTTC.

This clonotype was seen at least ten times. The V and J genes are TRBV30 and TRBJ2-7; 8 bases line up with TRBD2. Germline CDR1 GTSNPN, CDR2 SVGIG (reference sequence). The CDR3 consists of 13 residues. Unmatched junction bases numbered 4, after V lost 0 bases and J lost 6 bases. CDR3 sequence: CAWSVSGGVEQYF. The CDR3 region has the DNA TGTGCCTGGAGTGTATCGGGGGGGGTCGAGCAGTACTTC.

In this sample, this clonotype turned up many times. The chain couples TRBV20-1 to TRBJ2-1; either TRBD1 or TRBD2 may fit D (5 bases each). The CDR3 extends over 15 amino acids. Germline V gives CDR1 DFQATT, CDR2 SNEGSKA (reference sequence). With 1 base removed from V and 0 bases from J, the gap between germline ends came to 10 bases. The CDR3 region has the DNA TGCAGTGCTAGAGCGGGACCAAGCTCCTACAATGAGCAGTTCTTC. Residues: CSARAGPSSYNEQFF.

Many counts were recorded for this clonotype. The chain carries TRBV30 and TRBJ1-5, with a possible D match to TRBD1 (5 bases). From germline, CDR1 is GTSNPN and CDR2 SVGIG (reference sequence). The CDR3 consists of 14 residues. V gave up 2 bases and J gave up 9 bases, with 17 bases separating them. The CDR3 is CAWSRKQASWPQHF. The CDR3 DNA reads as TGTGCCTGGAGTCGGAAACAGGCCTCCTGGCCCCAGCATTTT.

There are many counts of this clonotype. The chain combines TRBV10-3 with TRBJ2-7, with 7 bases identical to TRBD1. There are 15 residues in the CDR3. V trimming: 2 bases; J trimming: 2 bases; junction bases outside the gene matches: 6. CDR1 is ENHRY and CDR2 is SYGVKD in the germline V gene. The CDR3 coding sequence is TGTGCCATCAGTGAGAAATCAGGGACAGCCTACGAGCAGTACTTC. Protein sequence: CAISEKSGTAYEQYF.

This clonotype was recorded many times. This chain connects TRBV7-2 to TRBJ2-1, with 15 positions matching TRBD2. CDR1 and CDR2 from the germline V gene are SGHTA and FQGNSA. The CDR3 runs 18 residues. The junction had 8 bases not matched to a gene; V was cut back by 4 bases and J by 4 bases. In DNA form, the CDR3 reads TGTGCCAGCAGCTCTAGGGGACTAGCGGGGGGTAGTTACAATGAGCAGTTCTTC. It yields the protein CASSSRGLAGGSYNEQFF.

With respect to this clonotype: This likely traces to a read error, being one base from a far larger clone. The rearrangement uses TRBV7-6 and TRBJ2-3, with 7 bases lining up with TRBD1. This CDR3 is 15 amino acids long. The germline V gene encodes CDR1 SGHVS and CDR2 FNYEAQ. CDR3 DNA sequence: TGTGCCAGCACCCTGGACAGGATCCTCACAGAAACGCAGTATTTT. Translation: CASTLDRILTETQYF.

This clonotype turned up a few times. CDR3 protein: CASSPSLPRTGGAYGYTF. The CDR3, as DNA: TGTGCCAGCAGCCCTTCACTCCCCCGGACAGGGGGCGCATATGGCTACACCTTC. The rearrangement joins TRBV7-9 to TRBJ1-2; TRBD1 agrees at 11 bases. Germline trimming cut 5 bases from V and 5 bases from J; bases unmatched to any gene: 16. Per the germline V gene, CDR1 is SEHNR and CDR2 is FQNEAQ (reference sequence). The CDR3 is 18 amino acids.

This clonotype has a count of ten or more. CDR3 in amino acids: CAISDRVDQPQHF. DNA of the CDR3: TGTGCCATCAGTGACAGGGTAGACCAGCCCCAGCATTTT. The V gene is TRBV10-3, the J gene TRBJ1-5, with D possibly matching TRBD1 (5 bases). This CDR3 region has 13 residues. Trimming stripped 3 bases from V and 7 bases from J, with 10 bases between. The germline V gene has CDR1 ENHRY and CDR2 SYGVKD.

This clonotype was recorded many times. V usage is TRBV12-3 or TRBV12-4 and J usage is TRBJ2-3; 11 nucleotides match TRBD2. CDR3 size: 16 residues. The J segment lost 3 bases and the V segment lost 1 base, leaving 3 bases of the junction unmatched. CDR3 in DNA: TGTGCCAGCAGTTTAGGGCTAGCGGGGGGAACAGATACGCAGTATTTT. Translating it yields CASSLGLAGGTDTQYF.

This clonotype was found many times. This sequence joins TRBV5-3 and TRBJ2-2; TRBD1 might be the D (5 bases). TRBV5-3 is annotated as an ORF whose role is uncertain. This CDR3 region has 16 residues. The V end was cut by 8 bases, the J end by 5 bases, with 22 bases between. Written as DNA, the CDR3 is TGTGCCAGCAACTTAAGGGGAATAGGGTCGACCGGGGAGCTGTTTTTT. Encoded protein: CASNLRGIGSTGELFF.

The V gene is TRBV11-3, the J gene TRBJ2-2; 7 nucleotides match TRBD2. Germline V gives CDR1 SGHNT, CDR2 YENEEA. This CDR3 has 19 amino acids. V dropped 1 base and J dropped 4; count of bases not matched to a gene: 15. The CDR3 region is CASSLGQREGPRSTGELFF. In DNA, the CDR3 is TGTGCCAGCAGCTTAGGGCAGCGGGAAGGACCCCGGAGCACCGGGGAGCTGTTTTTT. Variable domain in full (rest from reference TRBV11-3 and TRBJ2-2): EAGVVQSPRYKIIEKKQPVAFWCNPISGHNTLYWYLQNLGQGPELLIRYENEEAVDDSQLPKDRFSAERLKGVDSTLKIQPAELGDSAVYLCASSLGQREGPRSTGELFFGEGSRLTVL.

As for this clonotype: Given a much more abundant clone one base away, this may be a read error. The chain links TRBV9 to TRBJ2-2; TRBD2 aligns across 11 bases. The V and J ends lost 5 bases and 5 bases, in that order; junction bases with no gene match: 5. Germline V gives CDR1 SGDLS, CDR2 YYNGEE. The CDR3 covers 15 residues. The CDR3 coding sequence is TGTGCCAGCAGGGGACTAGCGGAGGTGACCGGGGAGCTGTTTTTT. It yields the protein CASRGLAEVTGELFF.

The table lists this clonotype with many counts. The rearrangement joins TRBV5-1 to TRBJ2-1, with 10 bases that match TRBD2. The J segment lost 9 bases and the V segment lost 4 bases, leaving 7 bases of the junction unmatched. Germline V gene lookup returns CDR1 SGHRS and CDR2 YFSETQ. The CDR3 is made up of 14 amino acids. CDR3 in DNA: TGCGCCAGCAGCCCTAGCGGGAGTTACGGTGAGCAGTTCTTC. Encoded protein: CASSPSGSYGEQFF. The entire variable domain, with the rest obtained from reference TRBV5-1 and TRBJ2-1, is as follows: KAGVTQTPRYLIKTRGQQVTLSCSPISGHRSVSWYQQTPGQGLQFLFEYFSETQRNKGNFPGRFSGRQFSNSRSEMNVSTLELGDSALYLCASSPSGSYGEQFFGPGTRLTVL.

This clonotype was seen many times. This chain links TRBV2 with TRBJ1-6; D is ambiguous. V gave up 6 bases and J gave up 7 bases, with 10 bases separating them. This CDR3 contains 13 residues. Germline V gene data show CDR1 as SNHLY and CDR2 as FYNNEI. The CDR3 DNA reads TGTGCCAGCAGGGACGCTAGAAATTCACCCCTCCACTTT. Translating it yields CASRDARNSPLHF.